Sequencing of this T cell receptor (beta chain) was carried out in a study of T cells in narcolepsy (dated by TCRdb to 2017 to 2018). At the level of the whole study: Healthy control donors were enrolled in the study alongside patients who had narcolepsy type 1 or type 2 (NT1, NT2). Autoreactive T cells targeting hypocretin neuron self-antigens (hypocretin, TRIB2) were sought in narcolepsy patients, and TCR Vbeta sequencing was used to track clonotypes in blood and CSF.

V is trimmed back by 5 bases and J by 4 bases, and the junction contains 6 bases that no gene match accounts for. The CDR3 goes from the cysteine to the phenylalanine over 15 residues. The CDR3 DNA has 45 bases and is translated from base 1. From a lookup of the germline V gene, CDR1 and CDR2 are ENHRY and SYGVKD. Receptors were amplified or captured by the immunoSEQ multiplex PCR assay. Sourced from immuneACCESS, this table was stored by TCRdb with only in-frame sequences that have V and J called. A share of the clones is absent; for the studies checked, an unresolved V gene accounts for under half, and the remainder has no known explanation. This sample is represented by more than 20,000 clones; just over 90% of them were singletons. The ten largest clones take up under 1.3% of the sample. On this clone: Its antigen remains undetermined. Base qualities are not at hand, and no much larger clone is one base apart.

Overall study outcomes, separate from this receptor: Certain blood memory CD4+ repertoires from patients and controls had no sequences that matched autoreactive T cell clones. Autoreactive clonotypes were reported to be detected serially in the blood of the same patients and of different patients, but not in the blood of healthy controls. Patients and controls had comparable numbers of sequenced blood memory CD4+ clonotypes, averaging about 40,000 and 33,000, respectively. In plots comparing CSF and blood CD4+ T cell clonotypes from the same patient, HCRT-specific and TRIB2-specific autoreactive clonotypes were highlighted.

Memory CD4+ T cells were sorted ex vivo from peripheral blood of narcolepsy patients and healthy controls for TCR Vbeta sequencing. The chain is assembled from TRBV10-3 and TRBJ1-5; TRBD1 lines up with 9 middle nucleotides. The sample consisted of CD45RA- memory CD4+ T cells from PBMCs. Per the publication, the cell subset or site label means: memory T cells sorted ex vivo from peripheral blood. The source of this sequence is a human donor with narcolepsy. The CDR3 protein sequence reads: CAISRRTGENQPQHF. In nucleotides, the sequence is TGTGCCATCAGTCGGAGGACAGGGGAAAATCAGCCCCAGCATTTT.